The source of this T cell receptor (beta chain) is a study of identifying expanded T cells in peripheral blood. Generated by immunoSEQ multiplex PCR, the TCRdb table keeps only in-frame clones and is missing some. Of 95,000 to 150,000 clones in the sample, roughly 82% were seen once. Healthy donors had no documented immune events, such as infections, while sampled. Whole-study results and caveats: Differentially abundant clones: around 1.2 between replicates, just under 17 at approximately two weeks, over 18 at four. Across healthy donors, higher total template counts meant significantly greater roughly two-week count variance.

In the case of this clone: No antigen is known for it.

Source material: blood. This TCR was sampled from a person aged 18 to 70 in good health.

In DNA, the CDR3 is TGTGCCATCAGTGAGCGGGACGTGGGGAATTCACCCCTCCACTTT. Translating it yields CAISERDVGNSPLHF. The chain recombines TRBV10-3 with TRBJ1-6; weak D call: TRBD1 (5 bases). V was shortened by 2 bases and J by 7 bases, with 12 bases between the two germline ends. CDR1 is ENHRY and CDR2 is SYGVKD in the germline V gene. The CDR3 totals 15 residues.